This entry lists 16 T cell receptor beta chains sequenced from one sample in a study of T cell responses to AZD1222 COVID-19 vaccine. Only in-frame clones appear in the TCRdb table, and some are missing; sequencing was by immunoSEQ multiplex PCR. The repertoire holds about 160,000 clones, with 91% as singletons. Material: peripheral blood, obtained on day 0 of AZD1222 vaccination. These receptors all stem from an adult in good health.

The chain links TRBV18 to TRBJ1-1; TRBD1 matches at 7 bases. Trimming cost V 5 bases and J 5 bases; bases outside gene matches: 8. Germline lookup yields CDR1 KGHSH and CDR2 LQKENI. There are 14 residues in the CDR3. This CDR3 is CASSDRDGRTEAFF. The CDR3 coding sequence is TGTGCCAGCTCAGACAGGGATGGCAGGACTGAAGCTTTCTTT.

The J gene is TRBJ2-3, the V gene TRBV5-1, with a possible D match to TRBD2 (7 bases). V was trimmed by 2 bases and J by 3 bases, leaving 19 bases between them. Germline V gene data show CDR1 as SGHRS and CDR2 as YFSETQ. The CDR3 is 17 amino acids. CDR3 region: CASSFPKGGGPTDTQYF. The CDR3 DNA reads TGCGCCAGCAGCTTTCCGAAAGGGGGAGGGCCAACAGATACGCAGTATTTT.

The gene calls are TRBV5-1 and TRBJ2-7, with TRBD1 as a possible D gene (6 bases). CDR3 length: 14 residues. The germline CDR1 and CDR2 sequences are SGHRS and YFSETQ. V lost 2 bases and J 0 bases, leaving 9 bases between the germline ends. The CDR3 protein is CASSFLDSSYEQYF. The CDR3 region has the DNA TGCGCCAGCAGCTTCTTGGACAGCTCCTACGAGCAGTACTTC.

The chain links TRBV2 to TRBJ2-3; the D is unclear. The CDR3 loop spans 14 amino acids. CDR1 and CDR2 from the germline V gene are SNHLY and FYNNEI. Trimming left V 7 bases short and J 0 bases short, with 11 bases between. The CDR3 here is CASKSRSSTDTQYF. The CDR3 nucleotides read TGTGCCAGCAAGTCGAGGAGTAGCACAGATACGCAGTATTTT.

The chain is built from TRBV6-4 and TRBJ2-1, with 10 nucleotides matching TRBD2. This CDR3 comprises 15 residues. V lost 3 bases and J lost 7; bases outside the gene matches: 6. Looked up from germline, CDR1 is MRHNA and CDR2 is SNTAGT. CDR3 in amino acids: CASSEEAGGPNEQFF. In DNA form, the CDR3 reads TGTGCCAGCAGTGAGGAAGCGGGAGGGCCGAATGAGCAGTTCTTC.

In this sample, this clone turned up once. The V call is TRBV27, the J call TRBJ2-2; a possible D gene is TRBD2 (5 bases). Germline lookup yields CDR1 MNHEY and CDR2 SMNVEV (reference sequence). The CDR3 is 15 residues long. Trimming took 5 bases from V and 4 from J, leaving 14 bases between them. The CDR3 loop is CASSLTRTPTGELFF. The DNA of the CDR3 is TGTGCCAGCAGTCTGACAAGGACTCCCACCGGGGAGCTGTTTTTT.

V and J are TRBV11-3 and TRBJ2-7; D is unclear. Trimming took 5 bases from V and 2 from J, leaving 19 bases between them. In germline, CDR1 is SGHNT, CDR2 YENEEA. The CDR3 sequence is 16 residues long. CDR3: CASSPEPMRSAYEQYF. The CDR3 DNA is TGTGCCAGCAGCCCCGAACCAATGAGAAGCGCCTACGAGCAGTACTTC.

Only one count was recorded for this clone. V is TRBV27 and J is TRBJ2-7, with 7 bases identical to TRBD1. The length of the CDR3 is 14 residues. V trimming: 3 bases; J trimming: 12 bases; junction bases outside the gene matches: 14. Germline loops: CDR1 MNHEY, CDR2 SMNVEV (reference sequence). The CDR3 spells CASSFRQGFLYPYF. As DNA, the CDR3 is TGTGCCAGCAGTTTTAGACAGGGATTCCTTTACCCGTACTTC.

V is TRBV6-5 and J is TRBJ2-1, with 10 bases that match TRBD2. V lost 2 bases to trimming and J lost 6 bases; unmatched junction nucleotides: 7. This CDR3 is 16 amino acids long. Germline-derived CDR1 and CDR2 are MNHEY and SVGAGI. The CDR3 is CASSYRASGRRNEQFF. In DNA form, the CDR3 reads TGTGCCAGCAGTTACAGGGCTAGCGGGAGACGCAATGAGCAGTTCTTC.

The chain links TRBV6-9 to TRBJ2-7, with TRBD1 identical over 7 bases. Germline-derived CDR1 and CDR2 are MNHGY and SVAAGI. CDR3 length equals 15 residues. The junction had 6 bases not matched to a gene; V was cut back by 4 bases and J by 0 bases. The CDR3 loop is CASSSSGQSSYEQYF. CDR3 nucleotide sequence: TGTGCCAGCAGTTCCTCGGGACAGTCCTCCTACGAGCAGTACTTC.

The CDR3 protein is CASSPSSPGVGYTF. For the CDR3, the DNA is TGTGCCAGCAGTCCCAGTTCCCCCGGGGTCGGCTACACCTTC. The V and J genes are TRBV27 and TRBJ1-2; D remains ambiguous. Per the germline V gene, CDR1 is MNHEY and CDR2 is SMNVEV (reference sequence). V lost 5 bases to trimming and J lost 8 bases, with 18 bases between them. This CDR3 is 14 amino acids long.

V usage is TRBV28 and J usage is TRBJ1-3; no clear D. V gave up 6 bases and J gave up 1 base, with 4 bases separating them. The CDR3 has 12 residues. The germline V gene has CDR1 MDHEN and CDR2 SYDVKM. CDR3 protein: CASRRSGNTIYF. In DNA, the CDR3 is TGTGCCAGCAGGCGATCTGGAAACACCATATATTTT.

This sequence joins TRBV5-1 and TRBJ1-2; 8 bases map to TRBD1. V dropped 1 base and J dropped 8; count of bases not matched to a gene: 4. In germline, CDR1 is SGHRS, CDR2 YFSETQ. This CDR3 spans 13 amino acids. In DNA, the CDR3 is TGCGCCAGCAGCTTGCAGGGGGCGGAGGGCTACACCTTC. Protein product: CASSLQGAEGYTF.

V usage is TRBV9 and J usage is TRBJ2-7; D possibly corresponds to TRBD2 (5 bases). The germline V gene encodes CDR1 SGDLS and CDR2 YYNGEE. V lost 3 bases to trimming and J lost 5 bases, with 9 bases between them. This CDR3 contains 12 residues. CDR3 nucleotide sequence: TGTGCCAGCAGCGGGGAGCGCGACGAGCAGTACTTC. Translating it yields CASSGERDEQYF.

This rearrangement joins TRBV28 to TRBJ2-7; 7 bases match TRBD1. The CDR3 runs to 12 residues. Germline loops: CDR1 MDHEN, CDR2 SYDVKM. After removal of 6 bases from V and 3 bases from J, the junction contained 2 bases not matched to a gene. The CDR3 protein is CASRRDSYEQYF. The CDR3 DNA reads as TGTGCCAGCAGGAGGGACAGCTACGAGCAGTACTTC.

The gene calls are TRBV4-1 and TRBJ1-5; 12 positions agree with TRBD1. The CDR3 is 17 residues long. Trimming cost V 4 bases and J 2 bases; bases outside gene matches: 6. Germline V gene data show CDR1 as MGHRA and CDR2 as YSYEKL. The CDR3 is CASSRGQGAEGNQPQHF. In nucleotides, the CDR3 is TGCGCCAGCAGCCGGGGACAGGGGGCTGAGGGCAATCAGCCCCAGCATTTT.